The next 31 T cell receptor beta chains were all read from a single sample in a study of regulatory T cells in long-lasting Graves disease. iRepertoire HTBI primers and Arm-PCR of CDR3 regions built TCR beta libraries. MiXCR, run by TCRdb on the multiplex PCR reads, gives a single entry per CDR3 protein. The sample carries about 450,000 distinct CDR3 sequences, 13% to 15% recorded once. Time point here: newly diagnosed GD, antithyroid drugs for less than 3 months. Scientists built the TCR library using RNA that was extracted from PBMCs. This sample also belongs to another study, concerning T cells in Graves' hyperthyroidism and ophthalmopathy.

Sequencing was performed on peripheral blood mononuclear cells (PBMCs), taken at new diagnosis, from a patient treated with antithyroid drugs. The receptors originated from a woman aged 45-65 years with Graves disease.

This clonotype has at least ten counts. The chain has TRBV27 and TRBJ2-7, with 9 bases identical to TRBD2. With 4 bases clipped from V and 4 bases from J, the junction kept 5 bases outside the gene matches. In germline, CDR1 is MNHEY, CDR2 SMNVEV (reference sequence). The CDR3 length is 14 residues. Here the CDR3 DNA reads TGTGCCAGCAGTTCCCTAGCGGGACGGTACGAGCAGTACTTC. Translating it yields CASSSLAGRYEQYF.

This clonotype was recorded many times. The chain couples TRBV9 to TRBJ2-3, with 9 bases identical to TRBD2. The CDR3 spans 17 residues. Germline loops: CDR1 SGDLS, CDR2 YYNGEE. V gave up 0 bases and J gave up 1 base; unmatched junction bases: 6. In DNA, the CDR3 is TGTGCCAGCAGCGTAGTTCCAGCGGGAGGCGGCACAGATACGCAGTATTTT. As protein: CASSVVPAGGGTDTQYF.

In this sample, this clonotype turned up many times. The chain recombines TRBV28 with TRBJ2-5; 7 bases fit TRBD2. The length of the CDR3 is 16 residues. The germline gives CDR1 MDHEN, CDR2 SYDVKM. V shed 6 bases and J 1 base; nucleotides not matched to a gene: 11. The chain's CDR3 is CASSRTHSSGQETQYF. CDR3 sequence (DNA): TGTGCCAGCAGCCGCACACATTCTAGCGGCCAAGAGACCCAGTACTTC.

This clonotype has at least ten counts. The J gene is TRBJ2-5, the V gene TRBV5-1; 8 bases align to TRBD1. CDR1 SGHRS and CDR2 YFSETQ come from the germline V gene. The ends lost 4 bases at V and 4 bases at J; junction bases unmatched: 6. The CDR3 contains 14 residues. The chain's CDR3 is CASSPDRAGETQYF. DNA of the CDR3: TGCGCCAGCAGCCCGGACAGGGCCGGAGAGACCCAGTACTTC.

This clonotype was observed at least ten times. V usage is TRBV9 and J usage is TRBJ1-1; D is undetermined. The CDR3 sequence is 13 residues long. Between the trimmed V and J ends, which lost 1 base and 4 bases, there was a span of 8 bases. The germline gives CDR1 SGDLS, CDR2 YYNGEE. The CDR3 nucleotides read TGTGCCAGCAGCGTACTTGTGGGCACTGAAGCTTTCTTT. Translation: CASSVLVGTEAFF.

This clonotype has only a few counts. At one end, the junction sequence differs from germline, possibly due to a read error. J is TRBJ2-1 and V is TRBV6-1, with TRBD2 identical over 11 bases. This CDR3 is built from 12 residues. Germline CDR1 is MNHNS and CDR2 is SASEGT. The CDR3 spells CASSGTSGSLIF. The CDR3 DNA reads TGTGCCAGCAGTGGGACTAGCGGGTCTCTGATCTTC.

This clonotype was counted ten times or more. The chain has TRBV6-1 and TRBJ1-5; TRBD1 is a possible D gene (5 bases). This CDR3 spans 15 amino acids. Germline CDR1 and CDR2: MNHNS and SASEGT. Trimming stripped 5 bases from V and 5 bases from J, with 16 bases between. DNA of the CDR3: TGTGCCAGCAGTCCTCGACGCGGGGGGGATCAGCCCCAGCATTTT. It codes for CASSPRRGGDQPQHF.

The CDR3 region has the DNA TGTGCCAGCAGCTTGGCCCGGGCGGGGACCTTTAACTATGGCTACACCTTC. The encoded protein is CASSLARAGTFNYGYTF. The chain employs TRBV5-6 and TRBJ1-2; perhaps TRBD1 as D (5 bases). Between the trimmed V and J ends, which lost 0 bases and 1 base, there was a span of 16 bases. This CDR3 is 17 amino acids long. The germline gives CDR1 SGHDT, CDR2 YYEEEE. Variable domain in full (rest from reference TRBV5-6 and TRBJ1-2): DAGVTQSPTHLIKTRGQQVTLRCSPKSGHDTVSWYQQALGQGPQFIFQYYEEEERQRGNFPDRFSGHQFPNYSSELNVNALLLGDSALYLCASSLARAGTFNYGYTFGSGTRLTVV.

This clonotype has a count of ten or more. The V call is TRBV6-5, the J call TRBJ1-1, with a tentative D call TRBD1 (6 bases). Between the trimmed V and J ends, which lost 2 bases and 1 base, there was a span of 14 bases. This CDR3 is built from 16 residues. Germline V gene data show CDR1 as MNHEY and CDR2 as SVGAGI. Here the CDR3 DNA reads TGTGCCAGCAGTTACCCAATCGGACAGCGGAACACTGAAGCTTTCTTT. Protein product: CASSYPIGQRNTEAFF.

The chain joins TRBV7-8 to TRBJ1-5; TRBD1 agrees at 7 bases. V was pared by 1 base and J by 0 bases, with 3 bases of the junction left unmatched. This CDR3 has 16 amino acids. Germline values: CDR1 SGHVS, CDR2 FQNEAQ. In DNA form, the CDR3 reads TGTGCCAGCAGCTTAGGCAGACAGGGTAGCAATCAGCCCCAGCATTTT. Amino acid sequence: CASSLGRQGSNQPQHF.

This clonotype occurred many times. This rearrangement joins TRBV29-1 to TRBJ1-2, with TRBD1 identical over 8 bases. Losses at the gene ends were 6 bases for V and 4 bases for J; bases not matched to a gene: 7. CDR3 length equals 13 residues. Per germline, CDR1 SQVTM and CDR2 ANQGSEA. CDR3 sequence reads: CSVVQGAGYGYTF. CDR3 bases: TGCAGCGTGGTTCAGGGGGCCGGCTATGGCTACACCTTC.

The sample holds a few counts of this clonotype. The V gene is TRBV5-1, the J gene TRBJ2-5; 7 nucleotides match TRBD2. The ends lost 4 bases at V and 1 base at J; junction bases unmatched: 13. The CDR3 has 17 residues. Germline values: CDR1 SGHRS, CDR2 YFSETQ. DNA of the CDR3: TGCGCCAGCAGCATGATGAGAGCGGGATCCCCCCAAGAGACCCAGTACTTC. It specifies CASSMMRAGSPQETQYF. Drawing the rest from reference TRBV5-1 and TRBJ2-5, the complete variable domain is KAGVTQTPRYLIKTRGQQVTLSCSPISGHRSVSWYQQTPGQGLQFLFEYFSETQRNKGNFPGRFSGRQFSNSRSEMNVSTLELGDSALYLCASSMMRAGSPQETQYFGPGTRLLVL.

The table lists this clonotype with many counts. V gene TRBV20-1 combines with J gene TRBJ2-1; unclear D gene. The CDR3 length is 12 residues. The V and J ends lost 3 bases and 2 bases respectively, with 5 bases between them. Germline V lookup: CDR1 DFQATT, CDR2 SNEGSKA (reference sequence). The CDR3: CSASWTYNEQFF. DNA for the CDR3: TGCAGTGCTAGTTGGACCTACAATGAGCAGTTCTTC.

A remark on this clonotype: Because the CDR3 is missing its conserved closing phenylalanine or tryptophan, this is likely a read error. The CDR3 protein is CASRRGTLSGNTIYS. The CDR3 DNA is TGTGCCAGTCGACGGGGCACTCTCTCTGGAAACACCATATATTCT. V is TRBV2 and J is TRBJ1-3, with TRBD1 as a possible D gene (5 bases). The V gene's germline CDR1 is SNHLY and CDR2 FYNNEI. This CDR3 comprises 15 residues. V lost 9 bases to trimming and J lost 0 bases, with 15 bases between them.

This clonotype was recorded at least ten times. J is TRBJ1-4 and V is TRBV10-3, with 8 bases fitting TRBD1. The CDR3 covers 15 residues. Germline V CDR1 and CDR2: ENHRY, SYGVKD. The J segment lost 5 bases and the V segment lost 11 bases, leaving 13 bases of the junction unmatched. The CDR3 region is CAVGDPDRGNEKLFF. CDR3 nucleotides: TGTGCCGTAGGCGACCCTGACAGGGGAAATGAAAAACTGTTTTTT.

This clonotype was seen ten or more times. The J gene is TRBJ2-7, the V gene TRBV7-2; 10 bases are a match to TRBD2. After removal of 2 bases from V and 4 bases from J, the junction contained 5 bases not matched to a gene. Germline assignment: CDR1 SGHTA and CDR2 FQGNSA. This CDR3 is built from 15 residues. In DNA, the CDR3 is TGTGCCAGCAGCTTACGGCTAGCGGGAGCTTACGAGCAGTACTTC. Its protein is CASSLRLAGAYEQYF.

This clonotype was observed many times. This rearrangement joins TRBV3-1 to TRBJ2-5; D is undetermined. V dropped 4 bases and J dropped 5 bases, with 11 bases sitting between them. Germline V lookup: CDR1 LGHDT, CDR2 YNNKEL (reference sequence). This CDR3 comprises 13 residues. The CDR3 sequence is CASSLISAETQYF. The CDR3 coding sequence is TGTGCCAGCAGCCTAATCTCGGCGGAGACCCAGTACTTC.

This clonotype was observed at least ten times. CDR3 coding DNA: TGTGCCAGCAGTTCATCACCCACCACCTACGAGCAGTACTTC. The encoded protein is CASSSSPTTYEQYF. The chain couples TRBV12-3 or TRBV12-4 to TRBJ2-7, with D unresolved. The germline V and J ends were trimmed by 4 bases and 2 bases, with 12 bases remaining between them. The CDR3 runs 14 residues.

This clonotype has a handful of counts. This chain uses TRBV5-1 with TRBJ2-2; possibly TRBD1 for D (6 bases). The CDR3 extends over 16 amino acids. V shed 4 bases and J shed 1 base, with 14 bases lying between them. CDR1 SGHRS and CDR2 YFSETQ come from the germline V gene. The CDR3 DNA reads as TGCGCCAGCAGCCGCCGGGACACAGTGAACACCGGGGAGCTGTTTTTT. As protein: CASSRRDTVNTGELFF. Variable domain in full (rest from reference TRBV5-1 and TRBJ2-2): KAGVTQTPRYLIKTRGQQVTLSCSPISGHRSVSWYQQTPGQGLQFLFEYFSETQRNKGNFPGRFSGRQFSNSRSEMNVSTLELGDSALYLCASSRRDTVNTGELFFGEGSRLTVL.

The chain recombines TRBV2 with TRBJ2-1; the match to TRBD1 covers 7 bases. CDR3 length: 15 residues. V gave up 4 bases and J gave up 3 bases; unmatched junction bases: 6. Germline V gives CDR1 SNHLY, CDR2 FYNNEI. The CDR3 sequence: CASSGQGRDYNEQFF. The CDR3, as DNA: TGTGCCAGCAGTGGACAGGGAAGGGACTACAATGAGCAGTTCTTC. The full variable domain, in which reference TRBV2 and TRBJ2-1 provide the parts outside the CDR3, is EPEVTQTPSHQVTQMGQEVILRCVPISNHLYFYWYRQILGQKVEFLVSFYNNEISEKSEIFDDQFSVERPDGSNFTLKIRSTKLEDSAMYFCASSGQGRDYNEQFFGPGTRLTVL.

This clonotype came up a few times. V is TRBV5-1 and J is TRBJ2-7, with 10 bases aligning to TRBD2. Germline CDR1 and CDR2: SGHRS and YFSETQ. The CDR3 extends over 15 amino acids. Germline trimming cut 0 bases from V and 6 bases from J; bases unmatched to any gene: 6. As DNA, the CDR3 is TGCGCCAGCAGCTTGGATCTAGCGGGAGTAGGCGAGCAGTACTTC. Protein product: CASSLDLAGVGEQYF. Looking up the rest from reference TRBV5-1 and TRBJ2-7 gives the full variable domain: KAGVTQTPRYLIKTRGQQVTLSCSPISGHRSVSWYQQTPGQGLQFLFEYFSETQRNKGNFPGRFSGRQFSNSRSEMNVSTLELGDSALYLCASSLDLAGVGEQYFGPGTRLTVT.

The chain links TRBV2 to TRBJ1-1; no reliable D call. V lost 8 bases and J 3 bases, leaving 13 bases between the germline ends. Germline CDR1 reads SNHLY; CDR2 reads FYNNEI. The CDR3 loop spans 13 amino acids. The CDR3 sequence is CASFEIPDTEAFF. Written as DNA, the CDR3 is TGTGCCAGCTTCGAGATTCCCGACACTGAAGCTTTCTTT.

This chain connects TRBV28 to TRBJ1-4, with TRBD1 identical over 7 bases. V trimming: 1 base; J trimming: 0 bases; junction bases outside the gene matches: 2. The CDR3 runs 16 residues. CDR1 and CDR2 from the germline V gene are MDHEN and SYDVKM. The CDR3 sequence is CASSLFRGATNEKLFF. The CDR3 DNA reads TGTGCCAGCAGTTTATTCAGGGGGGCAACTAATGAAAAACTGTTTTTT.

This clonotype occurred many times. This chain links TRBV6-2 or TRBV6-3 with TRBJ2-1; maybe TRBD1 (6 bases). The V end lost 7 bases, the J end lost 7 bases, and 20 bases lay between the germline ends. The length of the CDR3 is 15 residues. Germline V gene sequence: CDR1 MNHEY, CDR2 SVGEGT. Here the CDR3 reads CASTAMVAGENEQFF. The CDR3 nucleotides read TGTGCCAGCACCGCCATGGTGGCAGGGGAAAATGAGCAGTTCTTC.

V usage is TRBV12-3 or TRBV12-4 and J usage is TRBJ1-5; no clear D. Trimming left V 2 bases short and J 2 bases short, with 10 bases between. CDR3 length: 15 amino acids. DNA of the CDR3: TGTGCCAGCAGTTTACAAGGATCCGGCAATCAGCCCCAGCATTTT. Translation gives CASSLQGSGNQPQHF.

The J gene is TRBJ1-4, the V gene TRBV19, with D uncertain. CDR3 length: 11 residues. Germline assignment: CDR1 LNHDA and CDR2 SQIVND (reference sequence). V was clipped by 7 bases and J by 14 bases, with 14 bases between them. The CDR3 loop reads CASNGGLGLFF. The DNA for the CDR3 is TGTGCCAGTAATGGCGGGTTGGGGCTGTTTTTT.

This clonotype was detected many times. The V gene is TRBV7-2, the J gene TRBJ2-4; D is perhaps TRBD1 (6 bases). Germline V gene sequence: CDR1 SGHTA, CDR2 FQGNSA. V was trimmed by 3 bases and J by 12 bases, leaving 15 bases between them. CDR3 length equals 13 residues. Here the CDR3 reads CASSFGTPSAQYF. CDR3 sequence (DNA): TGTGCCAGCAGCTTCGGGACACCTTCCGCTCAGTACTTC. Filled out from reference TRBV7-2 and TRBJ2-4, the complete variable domain reads GAGVSQSPSNKVTEKGKDVELRCDPISGHTALYWYRQSLGQGLEFLIYFQGNSAPDKSGLPSDRFSAERTGGSVSTLTIQRTQQEDSAVYLCASSFGTPSAQYFGAGTRLSVL.

The V and J genes are TRBV9 and TRBJ2-2; D not resolved. Germline V gene sequence: CDR1 SGDLS, CDR2 YYNGEE. V was shortened by 4 bases and J by 0 bases, with 10 bases between the two germline ends. This CDR3 is 15 amino acids long. This CDR3 is CASSTSWANTGELFF. The DNA of the CDR3 is TGTGCCAGCAGCACGAGCTGGGCGAACACCGGGGAGCTGTTTTTT.

This clonotype was counted many times. The rearrangement uses TRBV9 and TRBJ2-3; 10 bases line up with TRBD2. Looked up from germline, CDR1 is SGDLS and CDR2 is YYNGEE. V shed 3 bases and J 0 bases; nucleotides not matched to a gene: 16. The CDR3 sequence is 20 residues long. In DNA, the CDR3 is TGTGCCAGCAGCGGGGCTAGCGGGAGTCTAATGTTTGGCAGCACAGATACGCAGTATTTT. The encoded protein is CASSGASGSLMFGSTDTQYF.

This clonotype was seen ten or more times. The chain recombines TRBV30 with TRBJ2-1; possibly TRBD1 or TRBD2 for D (6 bases each). Germline V gene lookup returns CDR1 GTSNPN and CDR2 SVGIG (reference sequence). CDR3 size: 15 residues. V gave up 2 bases and J gave up 12 bases, with 23 bases separating them. The DNA for the CDR3 is TGTGCCTGGAGTTTGGGACTCAGTCAGGGGTTCGTGCAGTTCTTC. It is translated as CAWSLGLSQGFVQFF.

This clonotype has at least ten counts. The chain recombines TRBV12-3 or TRBV12-4 with TRBJ2-7; a weak D match, TRBD1 (6 bases). This CDR3 comprises 12 residues. V lost 5 bases, J lost 3 bases, and 8 bases lay in between. Here the CDR3 DNA reads TGTGCCAGCAGTGGACAGAACTACGAGCAGTACTTC. Translated, it gives CASSGQNYEQYF.